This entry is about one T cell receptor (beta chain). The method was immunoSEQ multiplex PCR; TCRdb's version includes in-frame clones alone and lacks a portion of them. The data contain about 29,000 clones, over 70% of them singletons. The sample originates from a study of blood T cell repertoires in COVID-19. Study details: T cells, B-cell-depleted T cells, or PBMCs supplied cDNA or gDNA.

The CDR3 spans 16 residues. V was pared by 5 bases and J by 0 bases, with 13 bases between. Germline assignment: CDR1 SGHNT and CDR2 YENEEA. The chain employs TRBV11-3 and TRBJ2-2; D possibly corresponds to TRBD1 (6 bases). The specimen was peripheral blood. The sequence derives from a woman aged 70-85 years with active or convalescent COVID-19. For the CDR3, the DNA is TGTGCCAGCAGCGGGGGCGGCGGCGCGAACACCGGGGAGCTGTTTTTT. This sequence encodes CASSGGGGANTGELFF.